This T cell receptor (beta chain) was observed in a study of blood T cells in healthy people across ages. The CDR3 runs to 14 residues. The germline gives CDR1 SQVTM, CDR2 ANQGSEA. V was shortened by 4 bases and J by 0 bases, with 11 bases between the two germline ends. Then a second PCR, running roughly 7 to 11 cycles, was carried out with a sample-barcoded 5' primer and a J-beta primer mix. TCRdb recomputed calls from the 5' RACE reads with MiXCR, one row per CDR3 protein. The table shows a few hundred thousand distinct CDR3 sequences, with more than 45% occurring only once. This clonotype came up a few times.

The V and J genes are TRBV29-1 and TRBJ2-3; tentative D call: TRBD2 (6 bases). Material: blood. This receptor was obtained from a man between 60 and 70 years old in good health. CDR3 DNA sequence: TGCAGCGTTGTCGGCGGGGCTAGCACAGATACGCAGTATTTT. Translating gives CSVVGGASTDTQYF.